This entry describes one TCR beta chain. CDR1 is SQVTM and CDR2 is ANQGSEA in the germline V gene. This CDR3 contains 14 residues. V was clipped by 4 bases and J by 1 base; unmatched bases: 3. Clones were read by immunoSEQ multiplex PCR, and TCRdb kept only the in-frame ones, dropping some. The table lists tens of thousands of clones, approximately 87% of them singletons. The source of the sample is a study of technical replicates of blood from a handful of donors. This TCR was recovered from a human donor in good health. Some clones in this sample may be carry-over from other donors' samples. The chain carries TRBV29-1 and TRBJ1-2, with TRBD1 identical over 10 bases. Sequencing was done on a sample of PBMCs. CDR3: CSVARTGGNYGYTF. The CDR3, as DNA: TGCAGCGTTGCGCGGACAGGGGGTAACTATGGCTACACCTTC.